The table lists the clone carrying this TCR beta chain with many counts. Its antigen is currently unknown. Trimming took off 6 bases at V and 6 bases at J, with 12 bases between the two ends. The germline CDR1 and CDR2 sequences are MNHEY and SVGEGT. This CDR3 comprises 13 residues. TCRdb ran MiXCR on the reads and lists one entry per CDR3 protein. The sample lists roughly 230,000 distinct CDR3 sequences; over 9% were seen once. This record belongs to a study of T cell repertoires in cytomegalovirus infection. Overall study: Indications came from public TCR beta signatures; they pointed to CMV infection and to a matching HLA type. Study-wide results and caveats: HLA-C-restricted CMV clonotypes gave the most frequent clonotype in two of eight donors. Of the TCR beta families, the public ones yielded a cumulative frequency that identified carriers of CMV plus the relevant HLA.

Sequenced sample: PBMCs. The chain joins TRBV6-2 or TRBV6-3 to TRBJ2-1, with no clear D. The TCR was taken from a human donor in good health (CMV status not recorded). Some clones in this sample may be carry-over from other donors' samples. The chain's CDR3 is CASRPPTANEQFF. For the CDR3, the DNA is TGTGCCAGCAGACCTCCCACTGCCAATGAGCAGTTCTTC.